This T cell receptor beta chain emerged from a study of vaccination and CD4 T cells after COVID-19. Study information: Every participant had a vaccine, which was either BNT162b2 or mRNA-1273, given in two doses.

The table lists this clonotype with a few counts. No antigen is known for it. Stated treatment: approximately 10-day PBMC culture with coronavirus spike peptide pools or control peptides (ViraFEST assay). Once peptide pools had expanded antigen-specific T cells, ViraFEST sequenced TCRs. Trimming removed 5 bases from V and 7 bases from J; junction bases left unmatched: 8. The CDR3 has 14 amino acids. The germline CDR1 and CDR2 sequences are GTSNPN and SVGIG (reference sequence). Cultured CD4+ T-cell DNA underwent Oncomine TCR Beta short-read sequencing. TCRdb ran MiXCR on the PCR reads and lists one entry per CDR3 protein. Altogether some 15,000 distinct CDR3 sequences are present, 52% being singletons, with the ten largest covering roughly 7.6%.

The chain links TRBV30 to TRBJ1-6; 7 positions agree with TRBD1. The sample taken for sequencing was CD4+ T cells from blood, cultured in vitro. The TCR comes from a human donor who had recovered from COVID-19. The CDR3 sequence is CAWVRGTANSPLHF. The CDR3 DNA sequence: TGTGCCTGGGTCCGGGGGACAGCGAATTCACCCCTCCACTTT.